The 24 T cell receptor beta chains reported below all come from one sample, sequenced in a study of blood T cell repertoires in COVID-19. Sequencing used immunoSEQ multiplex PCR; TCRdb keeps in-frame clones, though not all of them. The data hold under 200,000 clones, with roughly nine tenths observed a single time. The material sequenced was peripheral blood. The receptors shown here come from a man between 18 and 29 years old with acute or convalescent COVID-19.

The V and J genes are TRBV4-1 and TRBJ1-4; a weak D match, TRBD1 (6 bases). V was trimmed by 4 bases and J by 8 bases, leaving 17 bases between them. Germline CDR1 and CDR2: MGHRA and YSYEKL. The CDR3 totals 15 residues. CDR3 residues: CASSLSQGLGEKLFF. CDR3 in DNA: TGCGCCAGCAGCCTTTCTCAGGGGTTGGGGGAAAAACTGTTTTTT.

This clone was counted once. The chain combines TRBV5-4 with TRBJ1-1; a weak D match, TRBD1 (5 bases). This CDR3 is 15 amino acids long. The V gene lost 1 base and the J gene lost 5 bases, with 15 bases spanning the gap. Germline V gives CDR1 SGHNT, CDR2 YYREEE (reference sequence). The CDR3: CASSLQRGLGTEAFF. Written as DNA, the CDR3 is TGTGCCAGCAGCTTGCAGCGGGGCTTAGGGACTGAAGCTTTCTTT.

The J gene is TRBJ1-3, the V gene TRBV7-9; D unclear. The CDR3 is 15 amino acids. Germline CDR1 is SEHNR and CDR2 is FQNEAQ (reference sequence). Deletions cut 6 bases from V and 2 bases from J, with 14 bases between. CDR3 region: CASSSKERPGNTIYF. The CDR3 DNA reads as TGTGCCAGCAGTTCCAAGGAGCGCCCTGGAAACACCATATATTTT. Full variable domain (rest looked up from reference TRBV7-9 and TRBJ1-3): DTGVSQNPRHKITKRGQNVTFRCDPISEHNRLYWYRQTLGQGPEFLTYFQNEAQLEKSRLLSDRFSAERPKGSFSTLEIQRTEQGDSAMYLCASSSKERPGNTIYFGEGSWLTVV.

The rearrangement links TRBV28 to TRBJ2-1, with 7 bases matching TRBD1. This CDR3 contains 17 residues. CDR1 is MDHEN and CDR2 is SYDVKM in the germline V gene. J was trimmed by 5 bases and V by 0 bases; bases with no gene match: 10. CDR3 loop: CASSLWARGWKDNEQFF. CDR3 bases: TGTGCCAGCAGTTTATGGGCCAGGGGGTGGAAGGACAATGAGCAGTTCTTC. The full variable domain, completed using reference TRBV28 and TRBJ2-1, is DVKVTQSSRYLVKRTGEKVFLECVQDMDHENMFWYRQDPGLGLRLIYFSYDVKMKEKGDIPEGYSVSREKKERFSLILESASTNQTSMYLCASSLWARGWKDNEQFFGPGTRLTVL.

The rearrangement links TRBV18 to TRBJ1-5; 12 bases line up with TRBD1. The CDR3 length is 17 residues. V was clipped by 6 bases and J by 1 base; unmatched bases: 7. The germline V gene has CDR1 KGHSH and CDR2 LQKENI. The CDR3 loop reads CASSRDRGLGSNQPQHF. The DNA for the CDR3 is TGTGCCAGCTCTCGGGACAGGGGGCTTGGGAGCAATCAGCCCCAGCATTTT.

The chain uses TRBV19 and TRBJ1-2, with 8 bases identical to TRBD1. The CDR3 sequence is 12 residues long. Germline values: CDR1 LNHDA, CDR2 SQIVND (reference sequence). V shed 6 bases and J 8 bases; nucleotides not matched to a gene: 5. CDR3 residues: CASRTGGGGYTF. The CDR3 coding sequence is TGTGCCAGTAGAACAGGGGGGGGCGGCTACACCTTC.

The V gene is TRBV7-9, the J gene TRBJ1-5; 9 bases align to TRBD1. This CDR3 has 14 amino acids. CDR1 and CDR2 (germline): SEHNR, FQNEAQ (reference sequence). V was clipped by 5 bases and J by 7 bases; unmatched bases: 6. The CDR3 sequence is CASSPGQGWQPQHF. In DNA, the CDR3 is TGTGCCAGCAGCCCGGGACAGGGTTGGCAGCCCCAGCATTTT.

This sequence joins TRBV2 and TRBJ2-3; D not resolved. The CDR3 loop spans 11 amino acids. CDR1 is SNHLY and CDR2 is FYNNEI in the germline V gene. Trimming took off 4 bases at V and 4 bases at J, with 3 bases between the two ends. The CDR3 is CASSVSDTQYF. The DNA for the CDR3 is TGTGCCAGCAGTGTATCAGATACGCAGTATTTT.

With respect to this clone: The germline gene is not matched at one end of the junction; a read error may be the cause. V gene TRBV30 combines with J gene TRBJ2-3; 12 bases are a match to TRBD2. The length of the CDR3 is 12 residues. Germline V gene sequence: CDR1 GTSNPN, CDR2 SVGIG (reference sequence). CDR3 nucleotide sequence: TGTGCCTGGAGTCTCCGACTAGCGGGGGAAAATTTT. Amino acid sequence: CAWSLRLAGENF.

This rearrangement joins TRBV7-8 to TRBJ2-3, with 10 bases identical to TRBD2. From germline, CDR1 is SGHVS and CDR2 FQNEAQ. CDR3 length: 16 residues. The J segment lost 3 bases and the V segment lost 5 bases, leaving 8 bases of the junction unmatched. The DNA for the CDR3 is TGTGCCAGCAGCGAAACTAGCGGGGTACTTACAGATACGCAGTATTTT. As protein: CASSETSGVLTDTQYF.

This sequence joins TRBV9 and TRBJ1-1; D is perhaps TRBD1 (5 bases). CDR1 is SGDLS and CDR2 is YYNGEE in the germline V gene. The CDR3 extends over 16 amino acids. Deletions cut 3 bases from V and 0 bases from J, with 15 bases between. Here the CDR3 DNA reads TGTGCCAGCAGCGGCGGGGACCTCAGAATGAACACTGAAGCTTTCTTT. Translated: CASSGGDLRMNTEAFF.

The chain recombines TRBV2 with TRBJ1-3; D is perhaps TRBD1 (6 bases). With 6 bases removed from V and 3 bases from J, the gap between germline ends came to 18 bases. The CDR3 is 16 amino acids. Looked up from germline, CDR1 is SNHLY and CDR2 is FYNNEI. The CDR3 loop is CASRVEAGAVGNTIYF. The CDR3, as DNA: TGTGCCAGCAGGGTGGAGGCAGGGGCCGTTGGAAACACCATATATTTT.

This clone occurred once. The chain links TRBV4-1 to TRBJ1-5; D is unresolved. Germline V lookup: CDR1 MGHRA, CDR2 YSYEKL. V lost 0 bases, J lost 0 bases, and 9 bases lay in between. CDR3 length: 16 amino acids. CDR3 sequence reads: CASSQDRVNSNQPQHF. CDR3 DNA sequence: TGCGCCAGCAGCCAAGATCGAGTCAATAGCAATCAGCCCCAGCATTTT.

CDR3 sequence: CASSPLLPGLGLVYTGELFF. CDR3 in DNA: TGTGCCAGCAGCCCACTCCTGCCGGGACTAGGGTTGGTGTACACCGGGGAGCTGTTTTTT. The chain carries TRBV9 and TRBJ2-2, with 8 nucleotides matching TRBD2. This CDR3 is built from 20 residues. Germline lookup yields CDR1 SGDLS and CDR2 YYNGEE. V shed 4 bases, J shed 3 bases, and the junction held 20 bases outside the gene matches.

The CDR3 region is CASSPPGVSGSHEQYV. Here the CDR3 DNA reads TGTGCCAGCAGTCCGCCGGGGGTTAGCGGGTCCCACGAGCAGTACGTC. This chain connects TRBV28 to TRBJ2-7; 7 bases match TRBD2. The CDR3 is 16 amino acids. Trimming at V came to 5 bases and at J to 5 bases, leaving 15 bases not matched to a gene. Germline CDR1 MDHEN, CDR2 SYDVKM.

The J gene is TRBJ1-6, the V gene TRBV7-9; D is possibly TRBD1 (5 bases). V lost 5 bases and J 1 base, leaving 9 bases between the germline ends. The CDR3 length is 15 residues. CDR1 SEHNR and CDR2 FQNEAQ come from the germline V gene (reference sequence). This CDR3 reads CASSATVSYNSPLHF. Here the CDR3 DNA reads TGTGCCAGCAGCGCGACAGTTTCCTATAATTCACCCCTCCACTTT.

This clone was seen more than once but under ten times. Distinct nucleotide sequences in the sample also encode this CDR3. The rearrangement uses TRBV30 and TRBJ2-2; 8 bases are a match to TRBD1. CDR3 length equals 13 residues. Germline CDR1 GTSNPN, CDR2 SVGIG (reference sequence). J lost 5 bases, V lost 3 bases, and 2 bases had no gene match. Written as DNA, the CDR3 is TGTGCCTGGAGGACAGGGGATACCGGGGAGCTGTTTTTT. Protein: CAWRTGDTGELFF. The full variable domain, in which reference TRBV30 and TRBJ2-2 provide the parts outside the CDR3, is SQTIHQWPATLVQPVGSPLSLECTVEGTSNPNLYWYRQAAGRGLQLLFYSVGIGQISSEVPQNLSASRPQDRQFILSSKKLLLSDSGFYLCAWRTGDTGELFFGEGSRLTVL.

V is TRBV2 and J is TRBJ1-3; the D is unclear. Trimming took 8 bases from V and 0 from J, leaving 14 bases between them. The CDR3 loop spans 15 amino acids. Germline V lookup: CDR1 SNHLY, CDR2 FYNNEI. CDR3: CASGAFGSSGNTIYF. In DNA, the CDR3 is TGTGCCAGCGGTGCATTCGGGTCCTCTGGAAACACCATATATTTT. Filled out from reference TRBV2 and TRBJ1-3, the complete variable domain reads EPEVTQTPSHQVTQMGQEVILRCVPISNHLYFYWYRQILGQKVEFLVSFYNNEISEKSEIFDDQFSVERPDGSNFTLKIRSTKLEDSAMYFCASGAFGSSGNTIYFGEGSWLTVV.

CDR3 in amino acids: CASSQEGTSLYNEQFF. The CDR3 DNA is TGCGCCAGCAGCCAAGAGGGGACTAGCTTATACAATGAGCAGTTCTTC. J is TRBJ2-1 and V is TRBV4-1; 9 nucleotides line up with TRBD2. V shed 0 bases and J 4 bases; nucleotides not matched to a gene: 4. The CDR3 runs 16 residues. The germline V gene has CDR1 MGHRA and CDR2 YSYEKL.

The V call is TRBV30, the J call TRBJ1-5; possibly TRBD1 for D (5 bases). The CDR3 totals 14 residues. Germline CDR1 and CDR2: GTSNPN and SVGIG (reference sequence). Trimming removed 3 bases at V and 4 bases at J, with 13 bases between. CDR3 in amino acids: CAWRDTRTNQPQHF. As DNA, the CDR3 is TGTGCCTGGAGGGACACTCGAACAAATCAGCCCCAGCATTTT.

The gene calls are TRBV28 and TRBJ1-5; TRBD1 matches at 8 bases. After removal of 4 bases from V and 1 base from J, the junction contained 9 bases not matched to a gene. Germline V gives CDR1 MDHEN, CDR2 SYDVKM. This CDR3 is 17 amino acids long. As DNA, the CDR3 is TGTGCCAGCAGTTCGGCAGGGGGCGCCGGGAGCAATCAGCCCCAGCATTTT. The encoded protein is CASSSAGGAGSNQPQHF.

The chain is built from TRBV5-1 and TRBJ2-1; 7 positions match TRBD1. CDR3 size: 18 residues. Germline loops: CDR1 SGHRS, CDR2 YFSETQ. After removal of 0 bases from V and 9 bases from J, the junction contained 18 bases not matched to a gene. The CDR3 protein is CASSLETPGQLVGGEQFF. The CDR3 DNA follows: TGCGCCAGCAGCTTGGAAACTCCGGGACAGTTGGTTGGTGGTGAGCAGTTCTTC.

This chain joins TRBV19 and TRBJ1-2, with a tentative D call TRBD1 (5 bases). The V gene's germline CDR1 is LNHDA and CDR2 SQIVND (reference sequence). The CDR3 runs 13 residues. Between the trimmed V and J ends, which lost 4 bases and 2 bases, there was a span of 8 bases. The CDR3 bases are TGTGCCAGTAGTACCCAGGGAAACTATGGCTACACCTTC. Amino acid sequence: CASSTQGNYGYTF.

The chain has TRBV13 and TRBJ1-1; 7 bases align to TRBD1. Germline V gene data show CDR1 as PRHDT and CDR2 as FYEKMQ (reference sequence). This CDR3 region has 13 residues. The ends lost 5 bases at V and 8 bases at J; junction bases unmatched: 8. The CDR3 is CASSRRTGLEAFF. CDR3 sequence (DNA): TGTGCCAGCAGCAGAAGGACAGGTTTGGAAGCTTTCTTT.